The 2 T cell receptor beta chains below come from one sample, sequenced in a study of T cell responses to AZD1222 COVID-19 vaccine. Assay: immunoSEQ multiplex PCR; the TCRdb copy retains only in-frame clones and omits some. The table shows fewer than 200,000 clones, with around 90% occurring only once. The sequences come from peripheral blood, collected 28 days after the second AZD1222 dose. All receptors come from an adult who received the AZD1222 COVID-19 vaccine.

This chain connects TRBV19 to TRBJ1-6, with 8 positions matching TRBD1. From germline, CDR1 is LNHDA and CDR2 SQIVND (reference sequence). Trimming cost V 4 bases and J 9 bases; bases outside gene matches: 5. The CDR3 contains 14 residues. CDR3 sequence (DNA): TGTGCCAGTAGTAAACAGGGGGTAAGTTCACCCCTCCACTTT. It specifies CASSKQGVSSPLHF.

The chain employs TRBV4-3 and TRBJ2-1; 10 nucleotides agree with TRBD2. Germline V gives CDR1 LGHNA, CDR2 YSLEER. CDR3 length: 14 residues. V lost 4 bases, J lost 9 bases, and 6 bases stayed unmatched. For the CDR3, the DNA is TGCGCCAGCAGCCCAGGACTAGCGGCATCTGAGCAGTTCTTC. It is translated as CASSPGLAASEQFF.